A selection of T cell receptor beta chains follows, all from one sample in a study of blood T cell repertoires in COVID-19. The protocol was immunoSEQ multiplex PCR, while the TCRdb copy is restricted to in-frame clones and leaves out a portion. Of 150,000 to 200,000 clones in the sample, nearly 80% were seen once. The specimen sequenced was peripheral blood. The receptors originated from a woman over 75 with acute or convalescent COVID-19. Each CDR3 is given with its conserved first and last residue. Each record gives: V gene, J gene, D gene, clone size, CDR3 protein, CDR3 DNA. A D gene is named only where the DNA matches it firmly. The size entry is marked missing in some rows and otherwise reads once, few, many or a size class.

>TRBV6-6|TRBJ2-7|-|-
CASSDDWYEQYF
TGTGCCAGCAGTGACGACTGGTACGAGCAGTACTTC
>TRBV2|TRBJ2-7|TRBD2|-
CASRWDYQPPYEQYF
TGTGCCAGCAGATGGGACTATCAGCCTCCCTACGAGCAGTACTTC
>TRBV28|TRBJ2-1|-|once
CASSRVLGTYNEQFF
TGTGCCAGCAGTCGCGTCTTGGGCACCTACAATGAGCAGTTCTTC
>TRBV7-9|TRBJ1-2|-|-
CASSSQGHYGYTF
TGTGCCAGCAGCTCCCAGGGTCACTATGGCTACACCTTC
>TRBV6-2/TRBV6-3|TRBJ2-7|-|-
CASSSATDYEQYF
TGTGCCAGCAGTTCTGCGACAGACTACGAGCAGTACTTC
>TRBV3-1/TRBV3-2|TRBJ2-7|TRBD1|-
CASSPAVWDRLGYEQYF
TGTGCCAGCAGCCCAGCTGTATGGGACAGGCTCGGGTACGAGCAGTACTTC
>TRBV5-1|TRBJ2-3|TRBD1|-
CASSADREADTQYF
TGCGCCAGCAGCGCGGACAGGGAGGCAGATACGCAGTATTTT
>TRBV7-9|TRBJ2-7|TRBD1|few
CASSPRTGGTYEQYF
TGTGCCAGCAGCCCCCGGACAGGGGGAACCTACGAGCAGTACTTC
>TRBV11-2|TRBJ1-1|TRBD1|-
CASSLRQGTEAFF
TGTGCCAGCAGCTTGAGACAGGGCACTGAAGCTTTCTTT
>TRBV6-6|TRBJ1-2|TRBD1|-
CASKNRGGYGYTF
TGTGCCAGTAAAAACAGGGGTGGCTATGGCTACACCTTC
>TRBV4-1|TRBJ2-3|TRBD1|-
CASSGGQGPDTQYF
TGCGCCAGCAGCGGGGGACAGGGGCCAGATACGCAGTATTTT
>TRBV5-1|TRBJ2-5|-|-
CASSLGAAGQETQYF
TGCGCCAGCAGCTTAGGGGCAGCGGGCCAAGAGACCCAGTACTTC
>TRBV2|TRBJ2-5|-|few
CASSLWESQYF
TGTGCCAGCAGTTTGTGGGAGAGTCAGTACTTC
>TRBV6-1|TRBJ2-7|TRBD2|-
CASSEGRVYEQYF
TGTGCCAGCAGTGAGGGGAGGGTCTACGAGCAGTACTTC
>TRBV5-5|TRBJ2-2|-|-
CASSFEADTGELFF
TGTGCCAGCAGCTTTGAAGCGGACACCGGGGAGCTGTTTTTT
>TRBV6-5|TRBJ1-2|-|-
CASSYGGWDYGYTF
TGTGCCAGCAGTTACGGGGGCTGGGACTATGGCTACACCTTC